What follows are 27 T cell receptor beta chains derived from one specimen sequenced in a study of blood T cell repertoires in COVID-19. Only in-frame clones appear in the TCRdb table, and some are missing; sequencing was by immunoSEQ multiplex PCR. The sample lists about 97,000 clones, about nine tenths occurring once. Source material: peripheral blood. These TCRs come from a man aged 60-69 years with acute or convalescent COVID-19.

The CDR3 reads CASTAGGKLFF. The CDR3 DNA reads TGTGCCAGCACCGCGGGGGGGAAACTGTTTTTT. This chain connects TRBV11-1 to TRBJ1-4; D perhaps matches TRBD1 (5 bases). This CDR3 spans 11 amino acids. With 7 bases removed from V and 11 bases from J, the gap between germline ends came to 11 bases. The germline gives CDR1 SGHAT, CDR2 FQDESV (reference sequence).

This clone was detected only a few times. The chain's CDR3 is CASSQLIDRVANYGYTF. The CDR3, as DNA: TGTGCCAGTAGCCAACTTATTGACAGAGTAGCTAACTATGGCTACACCTTC. The chain uses TRBV19 and TRBJ1-2; D perhaps matches TRBD1 (5 bases). From germline, CDR1 is LNHDA and CDR2 SQIVND (reference sequence). The V end lost 6 bases, the J end lost 0 bases, and 20 bases lay between the germline ends. This CDR3 has 17 residues.

This chain links TRBV5-8 with TRBJ1-5; no definite D call. Germline CDR1 is SGHTS and CDR2 is YDEGEE. The CDR3 is made up of 15 amino acids. V lost 1 base, J lost 4 bases, and 12 bases lay in between. This CDR3 reads CASSLRNGGNQPQHF. CDR3 nucleotides: TGTGCCAGCAGCTTGAGAAACGGAGGTAATCAGCCCCAGCATTTT.

CDR3 sequence reads: CVRSPGGHLYEQYV. The DNA for the CDR3 is TGTGTCAGAAGCCCAGGGGGACACCTCTACGAGCAGTACGTC. J is TRBJ2-7 and V is TRBV7-5; no DNA check was done on the table's D call, TRBD1. TRBV7-5 is annotated as a pseudogene. The CDR3 extends over 14 amino acids.

The chain combines TRBV21-1 with TRBJ2-7; no DNA check was done on the table's D call, TRBD1. TRBV21-1 is flagged as a pseudogene. The CDR3 consists of 18 residues. CDR3 coding DNA: TGTGCCAGCAGCAACGCGAGGAGAAGGGGCCAAAGCTCCTACGAGCAGTACTTC. The encoded protein is CASSNARRRGQSSYEQYF.

The V gene is TRBV12-3 or TRBV12-4, the J gene TRBJ1-1; D not certain. The CDR3 totals 11 residues. V lost 7 bases to trimming and J lost 2 bases, with 5 bases between them. This CDR3 is CASIYNTEAFF. CDR3 bases: TGTGCCAGCATCTATAACACTGAAGCTTTCTTT.

This chain connects TRBV5-1 to TRBJ2-2, with D possibly matching TRBD1 (5 bases). Trimming left V 5 bases short and J 1 base short, with 9 bases between. The CDR3 contains 14 residues. Germline CDR1 reads SGHRS; CDR2 reads YFSETQ. The CDR3 reads CASRIQENTGELFF. CDR3 coding DNA: TGCGCCAGCAGGATACAGGAGAACACCGGGGAGCTGTTTTTT. Looking up the rest from reference TRBV5-1 and TRBJ2-2 gives the full variable domain: KAGVTQTPRYLIKTRGQQVTLSCSPISGHRSVSWYQQTPGQGLQFLFEYFSETQRNKGNFPGRFSGRQFSNSRSEMNVSTLELGDSALYLCASRIQENTGELFFGEGSRLTVL.

This chain connects TRBV7-2 to TRBJ1-3, with a possible D match to TRBD1 (5 bases). This CDR3 is built from 14 residues. V lost 2 bases and J lost 4, with 9 bases in between. Germline assignment: CDR1 SGHTA and CDR2 FQGNSA. Here the CDR3 reads CASSLQGLGNTIYF. DNA for the CDR3: TGTGCCAGCAGCTTACAGGGTTTAGGAAACACCATATATTTT.

V is TRBV7-9 and J is TRBJ1-2; the D gene is possibly TRBD1 (5 bases). Trimming removed 5 bases from V and 6 bases from J, with 19 bases in between. This CDR3 has 15 amino acids. Germline CDR1 SEHNR, CDR2 FQNEAQ (reference sequence). CDR3 sequence reads: CASSPARRTGDGYTF. The CDR3 DNA reads as TGTGCCAGCAGCCCAGCGCGGAGGACGGGGGATGGCTACACCTTC.

This clone has more than one count but fewer than ten. The chain uses TRBV7-2 and TRBJ1-2, with 10 bases aligning to TRBD1. With 1 base clipped from V and 7 bases from J, the junction kept 6 bases outside the gene matches. The CDR3 sequence is 15 residues long. CDR1 SGHTA and CDR2 FQGNSA come from the germline V gene. CDR3 residues: CASSLETGGWSGYTF. CDR3 bases: TGTGCCAGCAGCTTAGAGACAGGGGGCTGGAGTGGCTACACCTTC.

The chain carries TRBV18 and TRBJ1-2; tentative D call: TRBD1 (6 bases). Germline lookup yields CDR1 KGHSH and CDR2 LQKENI. The CDR3 covers 14 residues. Trimming cost V 3 bases and J 4 bases, with 12 bases left between them. The CDR3 nucleotides read TGTGCCAGCTCACCCGGACAGACATTCTATGGCTACACCTTC. As protein: CASSPGQTFYGYTF.

The chain couples TRBV5-8 to TRBJ1-2; D gene uncertain. The CDR3 is 13 amino acids. V dropped 7 bases and J dropped 0 bases, with 10 bases sitting between them. Germline V gene sequence: CDR1 SGHTS, CDR2 YDEGEE. CDR3 in DNA: TGTGCCAGCGCAATTGGGCCTAACTATGGCTACACCTTC. Protein product: CASAIGPNYGYTF. Filled out from reference TRBV5-8 and TRBJ1-2, the complete variable domain reads EAGVTQSPTHLIKTRGQQATLRCSPISGHTSVYWYQQALGLGLQFLLWYDEGEERNRGNFPPRFSGRQFPNYSSELNVNALELEDSALYLCASAIGPNYGYTFGSGTRLTVV.

The chain uses TRBV6-6 and TRBJ2-7; a weak D match, TRBD2 (5 bases). The CDR3 runs to 13 residues. Germline V gene sequence: CDR1 MNHNY, CDR2 SVGAGI (reference sequence). Trimming pared 0 bases from V and 5 bases from J, leaving 8 bases between. The CDR3 spells CASSYSSGNEQYF. The CDR3 region has the DNA TGTGCCAGCAGTTACTCGTCCGGGAACGAGCAGTACTTC.

The chain's CDR3 is CASGWASTGLLNYGYTF. The CDR3 DNA sequence: TGTGCTAGTGGTTGGGCCAGCACAGGGCTGCTTAACTATGGCTACACCTTC. The chain combines TRBV12-5 with TRBJ1-2; a weak D match, TRBD1 (6 bases). V dropped 4 bases and J dropped 1 base, with 19 bases sitting between them. The CDR3 is 17 residues long. Germline V gene sequence: CDR1 LGHNT, CDR2 FRNRAP.

The chain combines TRBV2 with TRBJ1-1, with unresolved D. Trimming pared 1 base from V and 5 bases from J, leaving 8 bases between. CDR1 and CDR2 from the germline V gene are SNHLY and FYNNEI. The CDR3 is made up of 13 amino acids. CDR3 nucleotide sequence: TGTGCCAGCAGTGAAGATGGGCTTACTGAAGCTTTCTTT. This sequence encodes CASSEDGLTEAFF. Full variable domain (missing parts from reference TRBV2 and TRBJ1-1): EPEVTQTPSHQVTQMGQEVILRCVPISNHLYFYWYRQILGQKVEFLVSFYNNEISEKSEIFDDQFSVERPDGSNFTLKIRSTKLEDSAMYFCASSEDGLTEAFFGQGTRLTVV.

The chain is built from TRBV28 and TRBJ2-1; D is unresolved. V dropped 3 bases and J dropped 0 bases, with 12 bases sitting between them. CDR1 and CDR2 (germline): MDHEN, SYDVKM. The length of the CDR3 is 16 residues. CDR3 nucleotides: TGTGCCAGCAGTTTGCGCGGTCGTATCTCCTACAATGAGCAGTTCTTC. Protein sequence: CASSLRGRISYNEQFF.

This rearrangement joins TRBV5-1 to TRBJ1-2; TRBD1 aligns across 10 bases. With V trimmed by 4 bases and J by 8 bases, 8 bases remained unmatched. The CDR3 is 14 residues long. Germline-derived CDR1 and CDR2 are SGHRS and YFSETQ. CDR3 residues: CASSGGQGFDGYTF. The CDR3 bases are TGCGCCAGCAGCGGGGGACAGGGGTTTGACGGCTACACCTTC. Complete variable domain (other parts from reference TRBV5-1 and TRBJ1-2): KAGVTQTPRYLIKTRGQQVTLSCSPISGHRSVSWYQQTPGQGLQFLFEYFSETQRNKGNFPGRFSGRQFSNSRSEMNVSTLELGDSALYLCASSGGQGFDGYTFGSGTRLTVV.

The V gene is TRBV2, the J gene TRBJ1-5; the match to TRBD1 covers 7 bases. Germline trimming cut 6 bases from V and 0 bases from J; bases unmatched to any gene: 8. This CDR3 has 16 residues. Germline-derived CDR1 and CDR2 are SNHLY and FYNNEI. CDR3 protein: CASRPTTGNSNQPQHF. CDR3 nucleotide sequence: TGTGCCAGCAGACCAACGACAGGGAATAGCAATCAGCCCCAGCATTTT.

CDR3: CASGRGGGPYEQYF. The CDR3 coding sequence is TGCGCCAGCGGCAGGGGTGGGGGTCCCTACGAGCAGTACTTC. The chain uses TRBV5-1 and TRBJ2-7, with D possibly being TRBD1 (6 bases). Trimming removed 7 bases from V and 2 bases from J, with 16 bases in between. Germline-derived CDR1 and CDR2 are SGHRS and YFSETQ. This CDR3 comprises 14 residues.

This chain uses TRBV7-2 with TRBJ2-3; the D gene is possibly TRBD2 (7 bases). V lost 2 bases and J lost 4, with 16 bases in between. The CDR3 loop spans 16 amino acids. The V gene's germline CDR1 is SGHTA and CDR2 FQGNSA. This chain's CDR3 is CASSLMGSGGADTQYF. The CDR3 region has the DNA TGTGCCAGCAGCTTAATGGGGTCGGGGGGCGCAGATACGCAGTATTTT.

This clone appeared a single time. V usage is TRBV7-2 and J usage is TRBJ1-2; 7 bases are shared with TRBD1. V lost 3 bases to trimming and J lost 4 bases; unmatched junction nucleotides: 5. Germline V gene sequence: CDR1 SGHTA, CDR2 FQGNSA. The CDR3 extends over 14 amino acids. The CDR3 bases are TGTGCCAGCAGCTTCCCGGGACAGTTCTATGGCTACACCTTC. Translation gives CASSFPGQFYGYTF.

The chain links TRBV3-1 (or the pseudogene TRBV3-2) to TRBJ1-2, with 10 positions matching TRBD1. V lost 4 bases, J lost 7 bases, and 6 bases stayed unmatched. The V gene's germline CDR1 is LGHDT and CDR2 YNNKEL (reference sequence). The CDR3 consists of 14 residues. DNA of the CDR3: TGTGCCAGCAGCCCTCGGGACAGGGGAAGTGGCTACACCTTC. Protein: CASSPRDRGSGYTF.

The CDR3 sequence is CASGTGQTYQETQYF. CDR3 in DNA: TGTGCCAGCGGAACCGGACAGACTTACCAAGAGACCCAGTACTTC. The rearrangement links TRBV5-4 to TRBJ2-5; D may be TRBD1 (6 bases). The CDR3 length is 15 residues. Germline CDR1 reads SGHNT; CDR2 reads YYREEE (reference sequence). Trimming removed 7 bases from V and 0 bases from J, with 16 bases in between.

This clone was detected once. V gene TRBV25-1 combines with J gene TRBJ1-2; D not resolved. Trimming cost V 3 bases and J 4 bases, with 12 bases left between them. The CDR3 has 14 residues. Germline-derived CDR1 and CDR2 are MGHDK and SYGVNS. CDR3 region: CASSENTLVYGYTF. As DNA, the CDR3 is TGTGCCAGCAGTGAGAACACGCTGGTCTATGGCTACACCTTC.

The chain links TRBV14 to TRBJ1-1; D possibly corresponds to TRBD1 (6 bases). This CDR3 has 13 amino acids. V lost 4 bases and J 8 bases, leaving 14 bases between the germline ends. Germline V gene sequence: CDR1 SGHDN, CDR2 FVKESK. The CDR3 sequence: CASSPYGRGEAFF. The CDR3 DNA reads as TGTGCCAGCAGCCCCTACGGCAGGGGAGAAGCTTTCTTT. Full variable domain (rest looked up from reference TRBV14 and TRBJ1-1): EAGVTQFPSHSVIEKGQTVTLRCDPISGHDNLYWYRRVMGKEIKFLLHFVKESKQDESGMPNNRFLAERTGGTYSTLKVQPAELEDSGVYFCASSPYGRGEAFFGQGTRLTVV.

The genes are TRBV12-5 and TRBJ2-2; 10 bases fit TRBD1. The germline V gene has CDR1 LGHNT and CDR2 FRNRAP. The V and J ends lost 0 bases and 6 bases, in that order; junction bases with no gene match: 10. This CDR3 is 18 amino acids long. The CDR3 spells CASGLVWGQGRGAGELFF. DNA of the CDR3: TGTGCTAGTGGTTTGGTATGGGGACAGGGGAGGGGCGCCGGGGAGCTGTTTTTT.

The V call is TRBV2, the J call TRBJ2-3; 9 positions agree with TRBD1. This CDR3 spans 15 amino acids. After removal of 4 bases from V and 2 bases from J, the junction contained 4 bases not matched to a gene. The germline CDR1 and CDR2 sequences are SNHLY and FYNNEI. CDR3 nucleotides: TGTGCCAGCAGTGCGGACAGGGGCCCCACAGATACGCAGTATTTT. As protein: CASSADRGPTDTQYF.